This TCR beta chain was sequenced for a study of control samples from healthy donors and cancer patients (TCRdb year 2020). The protocol used for the library was the immunoSEQ multiplex PCR assay. TCRdb obtained this table from immuneACCESS and retained in-frame rearrangements with V and J assigned. These tables miss some clones; where compared with another copy, unresolved V genes account for less than half of the shortfall, and the remainder is unexplained. The sample records approximately 120,000 clones, around 94% of which are singletons. Jointly, the top ten make up 0.55% to 0.65% of the sample. As to this clone: Its antigen remains unidentified. No base quality information exists; no much larger clone differs at one position.

Measured from the cysteine to the phenylalanine, the CDR3 is 12 residues long. Of the read, only the CDR3 DNA is kept; its 36 bases are in frame from base 1. From a lookup of the germline V gene (reference sequence), CDR1 and CDR2 are LGHDT and YNNKEL. Deletion took 5 bases off V and 3 bases off J, with a span of 5 bases between the germline ends. Sequenced: PBMCs. The TCR was taken from an elderly man with head and neck cancer. Recombination joined TRBV3-1 (or the pseudogene TRBV3-2) with TRBJ1-5; no D gene can be assigned with confidence. The encoded CDR3 is CASSYTNQPQHF. At the DNA level, the sequence is TGTGCCAGCAGCTACACCAATCAGCCCCAGCATTTT.